The sequence of this TCR beta chain was determined in a study of blood T cell repertoires in COVID-19. About the study: Sample material is recorded as cDNA or gDNA derived from T cells, B-cell-depleted T cells, or PBMCs.

Original handling: Reference gene primer amplification yielded estimated nucleated cell counts. The table came from immunoSEQ multiplex PCR; TCRdb's copy has only in-frame clones and leaves some out. The D gene and trimming were derived from the DNA, and the V and J assignments and clone size from that table. The sample gives tens of thousands of clones, 60% to 85% of which show up once; 20% to 25% is in the top ten. The sample taken for sequencing was peripheral blood. The sequence was obtained from a man between 65 and 79 years old with acute or convalescent COVID-19.

CDR3 sequence (DNA): TGTGCCAGCAGCGAGCGGGGGGTAGCTAACTATGGCTACACCTTC. The encoded protein is CASSERGVANYGYTF. The chain links TRBV9 to TRBJ1-2; TRBD1 might be the D (5 bases). The germline CDR1 and CDR2 sequences are SGDLS and YYNGEE. The CDR3 contains 15 residues. The germline V and J ends were trimmed by 3 bases and 0 bases, with 12 bases remaining between them.